This entry lists 26 T cell receptor beta chains sequenced from one sample in a study of technical replicates of blood from a few donors (TCRdb year 2017). The method was the immunoSEQ multiplex PCR assay. Drawn from immuneACCESS, this table holds only the in-frame rearrangements with V and J called that TCRdb kept. Clones are partly lost; checked studies trace under half to an unresolved V gene and leave the rest unexplained. The sample table shows 90,000 to 100,000 clones, and under 97% are seen once. The ten largest clones represent approximately 0.22% of the sample. The sample taken for sequencing was T cells isolated from PBMCs. The receptors stem from a human donor in good health.

V and J are TRBV6-5 and TRBJ1-2; no clear D. CDR3 length: 13 residues. The germline V gene encodes CDR1 MNHEY and CDR2 SVGAGI. Trimming took off 5 bases at V and 5 bases at J, with 12 bases between the two ends. The CDR3 sequence is CASSDDTPYGYTF. The CDR3 DNA is TGTGCCAGCAGTGACGACACCCCGTATGGCTACACCTTC.

V gene TRBV6-1 combines with J gene TRBJ2-2; maybe TRBD1 (6 bases). The germline V and J ends were trimmed by 7 bases and 7 bases, with 19 bases remaining between them. In germline, CDR1 is MNHNS, CDR2 SASEGT. This CDR3 contains 15 residues. The CDR3 DNA sequence: TGTGCCAGCACCCGGACCTACAGGGAAGGCGGGGAGCTGTTTTTT. Protein product: CASTRTYREGGELFF.

This chain uses TRBV2 with TRBJ2-1; maybe TRBD2 (6 bases). Trimming removed 6 bases at V and 7 bases at J, with 10 bases between. CDR1 and CDR2 (germline): SNHLY, FYNNEI. The CDR3 is made up of 12 amino acids. DNA of the CDR3: TGTGCCAGCAGGGGTCGGGGGAATGAGCAGTTCTTC. Protein sequence: CASRGRGNEQFF.

The chain uses TRBV13 and TRBJ2-6; 10 bases fit TRBD1. The germline V gene encodes CDR1 PRHDT and CDR2 FYEKMQ (reference sequence). J lost 4 bases, V lost 3 bases, and 6 bases had no gene match. The CDR3 has 17 amino acids. CDR3 DNA sequence: TGTGCCAGCAGCTTTGGGACAGGGGTGAACGGGGCCAACGTCCTGACTTTC. It translates to CASSFGTGVNGANVLTF. Looking up the rest from reference TRBV13 and TRBJ2-6 gives the full variable domain: AAGVIQSPRHLIKEKRETATLKCYPIPRHDTVYWYQQGPGQDPQFLISFYEKMQSDKGSIPDRFSAQQFSDYHSELNMSSLELGDSALYFCASSFGTGVNGANVLTFGAGSRLTVL.

This clone appeared a single time. The chain recombines TRBV2 with TRBJ2-7; D perhaps matches TRBD1 (6 bases). With 5 bases removed from V and 5 bases from J, the gap between germline ends came to 7 bases. The germline V gene encodes CDR1 SNHLY and CDR2 FYNNEI. The CDR3 contains 11 residues. The CDR3 DNA follows: TGTGCCAGCAGTCCAGGGGACGAGCAGTACTTC. Amino acids: CASSPGDEQYF.

The chain couples TRBV6-5 to TRBJ1-1; D is undetermined. The CDR3 sequence is 12 residues long. V was shortened by 5 bases and J by 2 bases, with 6 bases between the two germline ends. Per germline, CDR1 MNHEY and CDR2 SVGAGI. The CDR3 nucleotides are TGTGCCAGCAGTCTAGATAACACTGAAGCTTTCTTT. It yields the protein CASSLDNTEAFF.

This clone is a singleton in its sample. The rearrangement joins TRBV7-9 to TRBJ2-5; D gene uncertain. The CDR3 has 11 residues. The germline CDR1 and CDR2 sequences are SEHNR and FQNEAQ (reference sequence). V was pared by 3 bases and J by 5 bases, with 4 bases between. This CDR3 reads CASSFSETQYF. The CDR3 DNA is TGTGCCAGCAGCTTCTCGGAGACCCAGTACTTC.

This chain connects TRBV18 to TRBJ1-3; possible D gene TRBD1, 5 bases. Per the germline V gene, CDR1 is KGHSH and CDR2 is LQKENI. CDR3 length equals 14 residues. Deletions cut 5 bases from V and 2 bases from J, with 10 bases between. DNA for the CDR3: TGTGCCAGCTCAACACAGGAGACTGGAAACACCATATATTTT. It is translated as CASSTQETGNTIYF. Based on the CDR3 plus reference TRBV18 and TRBJ1-3, the full variable domain is NAGVMQNPRHLVRRRGQEARLRCSPMKGHSHVYWYRQLPEEGLKFMVYLQKENIIDESGMPKERFSAEFPKEGPSILRIQQVVRGDSAAYFCASSTQETGNTIYFGEGSWLTVV.

J is TRBJ1-1 and V is TRBV25-1; 9 nucleotides match TRBD1. V dropped 6 bases and J dropped 0; count of bases not matched to a gene: 5. CDR1 MGHDK and CDR2 SYGVNS come from the germline V gene. This CDR3 is 15 amino acids long. The CDR3 is CASSAGQGMNTEAFF. Written as DNA, the CDR3 is TGTGCCAGCAGCGCCGGACAGGGGATGAACACTGAAGCTTTCTTT.

This chain connects TRBV6-5 to TRBJ1-1; D is undetermined. The CDR3 sequence is 15 residues long. V was trimmed by 0 bases and J by 0 bases, leaving 8 bases between them. The germline V gene has CDR1 MNHEY and CDR2 SVGAGI. CDR3 DNA: TGTGCCAGCAGTTACTCGCGGATAATGAACACTGAAGCTTTCTTT. Its translation is CASSYSRIMNTEAFF.

The rearrangement links TRBV11-3 to TRBJ2-7, with D maybe TRBD2 (6 bases). Trimming took 3 bases from V and 4 from J, leaving 10 bases between them. The CDR3 has 13 amino acids. Looked up from germline, CDR1 is SGHNT and CDR2 is YENEEA. The CDR3 here is CASSLGGKYEQYF. The CDR3 nucleotides are TGTGCCAGCAGCTTGGGCGGGAAGTACGAGCAGTACTTC.

CDR3 sequence: CASSSGQATTYEQYF. CDR3 sequence (DNA): TGTGCCAGCAGTTCCGGACAGGCGACTACCTACGAGCAGTACTTC. The rearrangement joins TRBV28 to TRBJ2-7, with TRBD1 matching over 7 bases. V lost 4 bases, J lost 2 bases, and 8 bases stayed unmatched. This CDR3 is 15 amino acids long. CDR1 is MDHEN and CDR2 is SYDVKM in the germline V gene.

The chain is built from TRBV30 and TRBJ1-4, with unresolved D. The CDR3 extends over 15 amino acids. CDR1 is GTSNPN and CDR2 is SVGIG in the germline V gene (reference sequence). Trimming left V 2 bases short and J 4 bases short, with 14 bases between. The CDR3 bases are TGTGCCTGGAGTCATAGATCATACAGTAATGAAAAACTGTTTTTT. Translation: CAWSHRSYSNEKLFF.

The V and J genes are TRBV11-2 and TRBJ2-7, with D perhaps TRBD2 (7 bases). In germline, CDR1 is SGHAT, CDR2 FQNNGV. There are 15 residues in the CDR3. The V gene lost 7 bases and the J gene lost 0 bases, with 16 bases spanning the gap. The CDR3 region has the DNA TGTGCCAGCACCCTGGGGGGGGCCGGCTCCTACGAGCAGTACTTC. It is translated as CASTLGGAGSYEQYF. Using reference TRBV11-2 and TRBJ2-7 for the parts outside the CDR3, the full variable domain is EAGVAQSPRYKIIEKRQSVAFWCNPISGHATLYWYQQILGQGPKLLIQFQNNGVVDDSQLPKDRFSAERLKGVDSTLKIQPAKLEDSAVYLCASTLGGAGSYEQYFGPGTRLTVT.

V is TRBV7-9 and J is TRBJ1-2, with D possibly matching TRBD1 (6 bases). Germline V gene sequence: CDR1 SEHNR, CDR2 FQNEAQ (reference sequence). Trimming stripped 0 bases from V and 7 bases from J, with 9 bases between. The CDR3 extends over 13 amino acids. This CDR3 reads CASSLARGRGYTF. In DNA, the CDR3 is TGTGCCAGCAGCTTAGCGCGGGGGCGTGGCTACACCTTC.

This clone appeared once. This rearrangement joins TRBV5-1 to TRBJ1-6; no firm D call. Trimming pared 1 base from V and 5 bases from J, leaving 7 bases between. The CDR3 contains 14 residues. From germline, CDR1 is SGHRS and CDR2 YFSETQ. The CDR3, as DNA: TGCGCCAGCAGCTTGATGTCAGATAATTCACCCCTCCACTTT. It encodes CASSLMSDNSPLHF.

A single count supports this clone. This sequence joins TRBV5-5 and TRBJ1-5, with 9 bases aligning to TRBD1. V trimming: 4 bases; J trimming: 5 bases; junction bases outside the gene matches: 7. Per germline, CDR1 SGHKS and CDR2 YYEKEE (reference sequence). The CDR3 extends over 15 amino acids. CDR3 loop: CASSGDRVGDQPQHF. DNA of the CDR3: TGTGCCAGCAGCGGGGACAGGGTTGGAGATCAGCCCCAGCATTTT.

CDR3 sequence: CASSQRRTGGHTEAFF. CDR3 in DNA: TGCGCCAGCAGCCAAAGAAGGACAGGGGGTCACACTGAAGCTTTCTTT. This rearrangement joins TRBV4-1 to TRBJ1-1; 10 bases match TRBD1. CDR1 is MGHRA and CDR2 is YSYEKL in the germline V gene. This CDR3 region has 16 residues. V gave up 2 bases and J gave up 3 bases; unmatched junction bases: 6.

The gene calls are TRBV6-6 and TRBJ2-1; 11 nucleotides match TRBD2. The CDR3 totals 15 residues. Germline V gene lookup returns CDR1 MNHNY and CDR2 SVGAGI (reference sequence). The V segment lost 8 bases and the J segment 5 bases; nucleotides outside the gene matches: 8. The CDR3 bases are TGTGCCAGCGGAATTAGCGGGGGGGGAAACAATGAGCAGTTCTTC. This sequence encodes CASGISGGGNNEQFF.

J is TRBJ1-2 and V is TRBV7-9, with D perhaps matching TRBD1 (6 bases). Trimming stripped 8 bases from V and 1 base from J, with 20 bases between. CDR1 and CDR2 (germline): SEHNR, FQNEAQ (reference sequence). CDR3 length: 16 residues. The CDR3 DNA sequence: TGTGCCAGCTACAAACTCTGGACAGAGGATAACTATGGCTACACCTTC. Its protein product is CASYKLWTEDNYGYTF.

The J gene is TRBJ1-3, the V gene TRBV6-5; 7 nucleotides align to TRBD1. V lost 4 bases to trimming and J lost 0 bases; unmatched junction nucleotides: 3. Germline loops: CDR1 MNHEY, CDR2 SVGAGI. The CDR3 runs to 15 residues. The CDR3: CASSLGQSSGNTIYF. DNA of the CDR3: TGTGCCAGCAGTTTGGGACAGAGCTCTGGAAACACCATATATTTT.

The rearrangement links TRBV18 to TRBJ2-3, with TRBD2 identical over 8 bases. The ends lost 4 bases at V and 2 bases at J; junction bases unmatched: 14. From germline, CDR1 is KGHSH and CDR2 LQKENI. This CDR3 has 18 amino acids. The CDR3 DNA sequence: TGTGCCAGCTCACGTTGGACTAGCCCCGACAGATTCACAGATACGCAGTATTTT. Its protein product is CASSRWTSPDRFTDTQYF.

This chain uses TRBV27 with TRBJ2-1; 12 bases are shared with TRBD2. There are 15 residues in the CDR3. CDR1 and CDR2 (germline): MNHEY, SMNVEV (reference sequence). V shed 8 bases, J shed 8 bases, and the junction held 10 bases outside the gene matches. In DNA form, the CDR3 reads TGTGCCAGCGGGATCGGACTAGCGGGATGGGATGAGCAGTTCTTC. This sequence encodes CASGIGLAGWDEQFF.

The chain carries TRBV19 and TRBJ2-7; 12 bases map to TRBD2. Germline-derived CDR1 and CDR2 are LNHDA and SQIVND (reference sequence). The junction had 29 bases not matched to a gene; V was cut back by 9 bases and J by 2 bases. This CDR3 contains 22 residues. DNA for the CDR3: TGTGCCAGCCGACCAACCGGCGCCATACTAGCGGGAGGTAGGATGGAAGCCTACGAGCAGTACTTC. The encoded protein is CASRPTGAILAGGRMEAYEQYF. The complete variable domain, with remaining parts taken from reference TRBV19 and TRBJ2-7, reads DGGITQSPKYLFRKEGQNVTLSCEQNLNHDAMYWYRQDPGQGLRLIYYSQIVNDFQKGDIAEGYSVSREKKESFPLTVTSAQKNPTAFYLCASRPTGAILAGGRMEAYEQYFGPGTRLTVT.

The chain has TRBV6-1 and TRBJ2-7; D is undetermined. Germline CDR1 MNHNS, CDR2 SASEGT. V was pared by 4 bases and J by 3 bases, with 16 bases between. The CDR3 has 15 amino acids. CDR3 sequence reads: CASSGSQRLNYEQYF. The CDR3 DNA sequence: TGTGCCAGCAGTGGATCGCAGAGACTGAACTACGAGCAGTACTTC.

The chain couples TRBV11-2 to TRBJ2-4, with D perhaps TRBD1 (6 bases). Per germline, CDR1 SGHAT and CDR2 FQNNGV. The CDR3 totals 15 residues. V was clipped by 0 bases and J by 9 bases, with 15 bases between them. CDR3 region: CASSLEVYVGGIQYF. For the CDR3, the DNA is TGTGCCAGCAGCTTAGAGGTCTACGTAGGGGGCATTCAGTACTTC.